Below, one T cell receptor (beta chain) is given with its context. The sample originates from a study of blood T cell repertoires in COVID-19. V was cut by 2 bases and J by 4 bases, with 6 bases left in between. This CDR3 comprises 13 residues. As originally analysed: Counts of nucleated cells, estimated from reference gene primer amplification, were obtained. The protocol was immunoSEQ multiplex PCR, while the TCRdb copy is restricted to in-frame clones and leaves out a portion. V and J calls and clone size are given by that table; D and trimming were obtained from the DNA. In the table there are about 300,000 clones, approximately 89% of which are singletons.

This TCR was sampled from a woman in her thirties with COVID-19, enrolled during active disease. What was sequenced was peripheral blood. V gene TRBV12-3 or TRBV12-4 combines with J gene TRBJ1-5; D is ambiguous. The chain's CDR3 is CASSLIANQPQHF. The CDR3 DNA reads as TGTGCCAGCAGTTTAATAGCTAATCAGCCCCAGCATTTT.